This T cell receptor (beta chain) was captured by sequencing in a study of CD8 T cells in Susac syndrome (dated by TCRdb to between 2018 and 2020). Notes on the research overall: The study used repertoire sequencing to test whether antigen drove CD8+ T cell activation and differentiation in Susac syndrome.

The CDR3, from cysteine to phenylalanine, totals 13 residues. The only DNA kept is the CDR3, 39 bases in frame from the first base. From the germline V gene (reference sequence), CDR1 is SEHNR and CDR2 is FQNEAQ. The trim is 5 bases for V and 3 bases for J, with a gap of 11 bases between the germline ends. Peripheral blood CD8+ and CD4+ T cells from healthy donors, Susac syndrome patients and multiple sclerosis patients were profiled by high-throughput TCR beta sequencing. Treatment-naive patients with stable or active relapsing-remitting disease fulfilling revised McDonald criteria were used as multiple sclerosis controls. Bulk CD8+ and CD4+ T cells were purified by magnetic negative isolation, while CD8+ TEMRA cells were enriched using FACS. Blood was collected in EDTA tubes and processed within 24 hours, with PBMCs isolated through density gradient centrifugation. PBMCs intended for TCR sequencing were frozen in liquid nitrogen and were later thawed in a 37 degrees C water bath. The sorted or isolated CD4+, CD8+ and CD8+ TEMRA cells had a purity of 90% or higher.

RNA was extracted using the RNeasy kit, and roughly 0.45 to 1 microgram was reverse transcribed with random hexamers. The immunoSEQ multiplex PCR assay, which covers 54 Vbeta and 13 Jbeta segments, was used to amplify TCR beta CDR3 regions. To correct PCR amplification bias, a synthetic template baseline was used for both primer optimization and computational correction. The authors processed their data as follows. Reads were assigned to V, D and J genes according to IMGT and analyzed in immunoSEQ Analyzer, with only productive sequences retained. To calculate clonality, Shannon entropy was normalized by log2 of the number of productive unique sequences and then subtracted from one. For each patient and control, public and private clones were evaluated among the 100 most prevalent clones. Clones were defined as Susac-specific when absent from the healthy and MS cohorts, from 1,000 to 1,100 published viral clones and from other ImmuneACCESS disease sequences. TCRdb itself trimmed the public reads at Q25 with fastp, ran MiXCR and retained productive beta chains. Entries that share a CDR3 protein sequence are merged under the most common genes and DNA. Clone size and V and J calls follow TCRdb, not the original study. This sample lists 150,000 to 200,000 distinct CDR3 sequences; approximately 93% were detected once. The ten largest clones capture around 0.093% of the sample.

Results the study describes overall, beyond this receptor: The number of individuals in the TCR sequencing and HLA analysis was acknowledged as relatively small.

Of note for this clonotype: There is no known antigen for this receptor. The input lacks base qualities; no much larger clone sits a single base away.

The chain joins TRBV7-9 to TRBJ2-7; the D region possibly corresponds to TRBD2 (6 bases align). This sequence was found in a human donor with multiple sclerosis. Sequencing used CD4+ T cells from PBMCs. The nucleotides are TGTGCCAGCAGCCGGGACTTTTACTACGAGCAGTACTTC. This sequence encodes CASSRDFYYEQYF.